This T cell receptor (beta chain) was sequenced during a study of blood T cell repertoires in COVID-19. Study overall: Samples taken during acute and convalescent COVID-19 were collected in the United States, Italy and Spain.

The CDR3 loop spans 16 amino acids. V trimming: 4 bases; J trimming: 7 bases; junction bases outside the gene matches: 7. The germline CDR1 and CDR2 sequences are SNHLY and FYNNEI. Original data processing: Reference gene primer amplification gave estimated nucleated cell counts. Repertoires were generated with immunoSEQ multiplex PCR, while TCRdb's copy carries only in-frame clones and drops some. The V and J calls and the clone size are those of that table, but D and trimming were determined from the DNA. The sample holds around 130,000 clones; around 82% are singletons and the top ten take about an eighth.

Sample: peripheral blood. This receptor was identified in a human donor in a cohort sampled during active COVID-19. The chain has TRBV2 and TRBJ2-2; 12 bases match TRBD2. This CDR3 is CASSASGGAGIGELFF. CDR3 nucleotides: TGTGCCAGCAGTGCTAGCGGGGGGGCCGGGATCGGGGAGCTGTTTTTT.